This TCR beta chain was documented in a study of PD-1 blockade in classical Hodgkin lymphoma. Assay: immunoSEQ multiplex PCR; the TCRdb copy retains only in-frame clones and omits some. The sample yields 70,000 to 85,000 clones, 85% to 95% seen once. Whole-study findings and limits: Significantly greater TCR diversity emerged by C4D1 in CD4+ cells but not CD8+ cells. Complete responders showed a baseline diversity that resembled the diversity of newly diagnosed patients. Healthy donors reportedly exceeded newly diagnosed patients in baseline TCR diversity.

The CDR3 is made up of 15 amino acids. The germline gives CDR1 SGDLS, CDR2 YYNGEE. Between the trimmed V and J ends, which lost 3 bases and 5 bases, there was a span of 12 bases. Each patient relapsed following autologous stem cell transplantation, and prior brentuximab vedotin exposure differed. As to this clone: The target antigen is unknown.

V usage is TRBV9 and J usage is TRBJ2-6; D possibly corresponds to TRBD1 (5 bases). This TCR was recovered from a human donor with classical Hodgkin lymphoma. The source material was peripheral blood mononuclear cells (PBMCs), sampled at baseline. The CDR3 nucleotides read TGTGCCAGCAGCGGGCAGGGTTTCCGGGCCAACGTCCTGACTTTC. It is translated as CASSGQGFRANVLTF.